This TCR beta chain was obtained from a study of blood T cell repertoires in COVID-19. Assay: immunoSEQ multiplex PCR; the TCRdb copy retains only in-frame clones and omits some. The sample consists of some 300,000 clones, approximately 91% of them appearing once. The germline V gene encodes CDR1 KGHSH and CDR2 LQKENI. J lost 2 bases, V lost 8 bases, and 10 bases had no gene match. The CDR3 runs to 15 residues. V usage is TRBV18 and J usage is TRBJ2-5; 8 bases map to TRBD2. The sequenced sample was PBMCs or T cells enriched from blood (not recorded which). This sequence originates from a woman aged 40 to 50 who had recovered from COVID-19. The CDR3 sequence: CASGRTRGGQETQYF. For the CDR3, the DNA is TGTGCCAGCGGGCGAACTCGCGGGGGGCAAGAGACCCAGTACTTC. Full variable domain (remainder filled in from reference TRBV18 and TRBJ2-5): NAGVMQNPRHLVRRRGQEARLRCSPMKGHSHVYWYRQLPEEGLKFMVYLQKENIIDESGMPKERFSAEFPKEGPSILRIQQVVRGDSAAYFCASGRTRGGQETQYFGPGTRLLVL.